One sample yielded the 17 T cell receptor beta chains listed below, sequenced in a study of blood T cell repertoires in COVID-19. Sequencing used immunoSEQ multiplex PCR; TCRdb keeps in-frame clones, though not all of them. Here the sample spans tens of thousands of clones, approximately 78% being singletons. Material: peripheral blood. These receptors all stem from a woman aged 60-75 years with acute or convalescent COVID-19.

The J gene is TRBJ2-7, the V gene TRBV5-1; 12 positions match TRBD1. J gave up 3 bases and V 2 bases, and 12 bases lay outside the gene matches. The CDR3 has 18 amino acids. Germline CDR1 reads SGHRS; CDR2 reads YFSETQ. CDR3 protein: CASSFRDRGLRNGYEQYF. In DNA form, the CDR3 reads TGCGCCAGCAGCTTCCGGGACAGGGGGCTTAGGAACGGCTACGAGCAGTACTTC.

The gene calls are TRBV30 and TRBJ1-2; D is perhaps TRBD1 (6 bases). This CDR3 is built from 15 residues. V shed 1 base and J shed 5 bases, with 17 bases lying between them. Germline V gene lookup returns CDR1 GTSNPN and CDR2 SVGIG (reference sequence). CDR3 sequence: CAWSGIGQGRYGYTF. CDR3 sequence (DNA): TGTGCCTGGAGTGGAATAGGGCAGGGGCGATATGGCTACACCTTC.

In its sample, this clone was seen a few times. The chain links TRBV19 to TRBJ2-5; possibly TRBD2 for D (6 bases). The germline V gene encodes CDR1 LNHDA and CDR2 SQIVND (reference sequence). The germline V and J ends were trimmed by 3 bases and 2 bases, with 16 bases remaining between them. This CDR3 has 16 amino acids. The CDR3, as DNA: TGTGCCAGTAGTATGGAGGGTTCGAGACAACAAGAGACCCAGTACTTC. Residues: CASSMEGSRQQETQYF.

This chain links TRBV6-5 with TRBJ1-5, with D tentatively TRBD1 (6 bases). The V end was cut by 6 bases, the J end by 5 bases, with 17 bases between. Germline CDR1 and CDR2: MNHEY and SVGAGI. The CDR3 is 15 residues long. Here the CDR3 DNA reads TGTGCCAGCAGACAGTACGGACAGACGCATCAGCCCCAGCATTTT. It specifies CASRQYGQTHQPQHF.

The chain recombines TRBV7-3 with TRBJ2-7; D is unclear. There are 14 residues in the CDR3. Trimming stripped 1 base from V and 1 base from J, with 8 bases between. The germline gives CDR1 SGHTA, CDR2 FQGTGA. The CDR3 nucleotides read TGTGCCAGCAGCTTAATTAGAGCTTCCTACGAGCAGTACGTC. Protein product: CASSLIRASYEQYV.

A word on this clone: A read error may produce the germline difference seen at one junction end. The rearrangement joins TRBV7-7 to TRBJ2-1, with 8 bases identical to TRBD1. Germline values: CDR1 SSHAT, CDR2 FNYEAQ (reference sequence). The CDR3 has 16 amino acids. Here the CDR3 DNA reads TGTGCTAGCAGCAGCTGGGACAGGAGCTCCTACAATGAGCAGTTCTTC. It encodes CASSSWDRSSYNEQFF.

The V and J genes are TRBV12-3 or TRBV12-4 and TRBJ2-3, with D possibly matching TRBD1 (6 bases). The CDR3 extends over 13 amino acids. Trimming took off 4 bases at V and 4 bases at J, with 9 bases between the two ends. The DNA of the CDR3 is TGTGCCAGCAGTTGGGGGCGTCCAGATACGCAGTATTTT. It yields the protein CASSWGRPDTQYF.

This chain joins TRBV7-9 and TRBJ1-5; 8 nucleotides line up with TRBD1. The CDR3 consists of 16 residues. J gave up 5 bases and V 1 base, and 7 bases lay outside the gene matches. Per germline, CDR1 SEHNR and CDR2 FQNEAQ (reference sequence). The CDR3 DNA sequence: TGTGCCAGCAGCTTAGGCCGACAGGGGTTCCATCAGCCCCAGCATTTT. It encodes CASSLGRQGFHQPQHF.

This chain joins TRBV7-9 and TRBJ1-3; 8 bases are a match to TRBD1. V lost 6 bases, J lost 0 bases, and 4 bases stayed unmatched. The CDR3 has 15 amino acids. CDR1 SEHNR and CDR2 FQNEAQ come from the germline V gene (reference sequence). CDR3 loop: CASSPGGGSGNTIYF. Written as DNA, the CDR3 is TGTGCCAGCAGTCCAGGGGGCGGCTCTGGAAACACCATATATTTT.

This chain uses TRBV28 with TRBJ1-4; D perhaps matches TRBD1 (5 bases). Germline CDR1 MDHEN, CDR2 SYDVKM. The CDR3 length is 13 residues. V was pared by 5 bases and J by 6 bases, with 10 bases between. In nucleotides, the CDR3 is TGTGCCAGCAGTCCGGGGGGGGATGAAAAACTGTTTTTT. Translated: CASSPGGDEKLFF.

The chain combines TRBV29-1 with TRBJ2-2; D is unresolved. This CDR3 region has 13 residues. The germline V and J ends were trimmed by 7 bases and 7 bases, with 16 bases remaining between them. Germline CDR1 reads SQVTM; CDR2 reads ANQGSEA. The CDR3 here is CSANLNGDGELFF. DNA for the CDR3: TGCAGCGCCAACCTCAACGGTGACGGGGAGCTGTTTTTT.

This clone has only one observation. The chain combines TRBV6-6 with TRBJ1-2, with D perhaps matching TRBD1 (5 bases). This CDR3 is 14 amino acids long. V gave up 5 bases and J gave up 4 bases, with 14 bases separating them. Germline V CDR1 and CDR2: MNHNY, SVGAGI (reference sequence). The CDR3 nucleotides are TGTGCCAGCAGTCTACAGGAGATCTTCTATGGCTACACCTTC. Its translation is CASSLQEIFYGYTF.

V is TRBV4-3 and J is TRBJ1-3, with TRBD1 matching 7 bases. CDR1 is LGHNA and CDR2 is YSLEER in the germline V gene. The V segment lost 1 base and the J segment 2 bases; nucleotides outside the gene matches: 5. This CDR3 region has 16 residues. The CDR3 loop is CASSQGSGTAGNTIYF. The DNA for the CDR3 is TGCGCCAGCAGCCAAGGCTCCGGGACAGCTGGAAACACCATATATTTT.

V gene TRBV2 combines with J gene TRBJ1-1; the match to TRBD1 covers 8 bases. The CDR3 spans 16 residues. The germline V gene encodes CDR1 SNHLY and CDR2 FYNNEI. J lost 1 base, V lost 1 base, and 5 bases had no gene match. The CDR3 region is CASSEGGQETNTEAFF. Here the CDR3 DNA reads TGTGCCAGCAGTGAAGGGGGACAGGAGACGAACACTGAAGCTTTCTTT. Supplemented by reference TRBV2 and TRBJ1-1, the full variable domain reads EPEVTQTPSHQVTQMGQEVILRCVPISNHLYFYWYRQILGQKVEFLVSFYNNEISEKSEIFDDQFSVERPDGSNFTLKIRSTKLEDSAMYFCASSEGGQETNTEAFFGQGTRLTVV.

The rearrangement uses TRBV18 and TRBJ1-2; D gene ambiguous. Per the germline V gene, CDR1 is KGHSH and CDR2 is LQKENI. This CDR3 is 15 amino acids long. Deletions cut 3 bases from V and 0 bases from J, with 11 bases between. CDR3 in DNA: TGTGCCAGCTCACCTGGGAGTGGAGCTAACTATGGCTACACCTTC. Translated: CASSPGSGANYGYTF.

The chain joins TRBV5-5 to TRBJ1-2; D uncertain. Per the germline V gene, CDR1 is SGHKS and CDR2 is YYEKEE (reference sequence). Trimming stripped 0 bases from V and 2 bases from J, with 11 bases between. The CDR3 has 15 residues. The CDR3: CASSLAYGENYGYTF. The CDR3 DNA follows: TGTGCCAGCAGCTTGGCCTACGGGGAGAACTATGGCTACACCTTC.

CDR3 nucleotides: TGTGCCAGCAGTTTAGGCACAGATACGCAGTATTTT. This encodes CASSLGTDTQYF. The J gene is TRBJ2-3, the V gene TRBV6-5; no clear D gene. The CDR3 runs to 12 residues. The V end was cut by 4 bases, the J end by 1 base, with 3 bases between. Germline values: CDR1 MNHEY, CDR2 SVGAGI.